These T cell receptor beta chains were read from a single sample in a study of T-cell memory formation after mild COVID-19. Via MiXCR, TCRdb re-called the 5' RACE reads, giving one row per CDR3 protein. The table lists about 430,000 distinct CDR3 sequences, 20% to 30% of them singletons. Material: PBMCs or a T cell subset sorted from them (not recorded which). These receptors were taken from an adult woman who had mild COVID-19 (a few samples of this study predate the infection). Cell type and time point are not known. Each CDR3 is given with its conserved first and last residue. Fields, in order: clone size, D gene, J gene, V gene, CDR3 protein, CDR3 DNA. The D gene is left open where the match is weak. Not every row has a clone size; where given, it reads once, few, many or a size class.

many NA TRBJ2-1 TRBV5-5 CASSLEAEQFF TGTGCCAGCAGCTTGGAAGCGGAGCAGTTCTTC
few NA TRBJ2-7 TRBV29-1 CSVEDRGRANEQYF TGCAGCGTTGAAGATCGCGGCAGGGCTAACGAGCAGTACTTC
many NA TRBJ2-7 TRBV27 CASSFNPRYEQYF TGTGCCAGCAGTTTTAACCCCAGATACGAGCAGTACTTC
few TRBD2 TRBJ2-1 TRBV5-1 CASSLASGINEQFF TGCGCCAGCAGCTTGGCTAGCGGGATAAATGAGCAGTTCTTC
NA NA TRBJ2-7 TRBV7-9 CASSLDYSSYEQYF TGTGCCAGCAGCTTAGATTACAGCTCCTACGAGCAGTACTTC
NA NA TRBJ2-5 TRBV5-1 CASRQGMKETQYF TGCGCCAGCAGACAGGGAATGAAAGAGACCCAGTACTTC
many NA TRBJ2-6 TRBV5-1 CASTRSSGANVLTF TGCGCCAGCACCAGAAGCTCTGGGGCCAACGTCCTGACTTTC
NA NA TRBJ1-1 TRBV11-2 CASSTQINTEAFF TGTGCCAGCAGCACCCAGATAAACACTGAAGCTTTCTTT
few NA TRBJ2-7 TRBV12-3/TRBV12-4 CASSLAHRGREQYF TGTGCCAGCAGTTTAGCGCATCGGGGGCGGGAGCAGTACTTC
NA NA TRBJ2-7 TRBV7-2 CASSQRRGHEQYF TGTGCCAGCAGCCAGCGCAGGGGCCACGAGCAGTACTTC
few NA TRBJ2-1 TRBV7-2 CASSPPRGEQFF TGTGCCAGCAGCCCACCCAGAGGTGAGCAGTTCTTC
NA NA TRBJ1-3 TRBV5-1 CASSFVGGTGNTIYF TGCGCCAGCAGCTTTGTGGGAGGCACTGGAAACACCATATATTTT
few NA TRBJ1-2 TRBV28 CASSLPLYGYTF TGTGCCAGCAGCCTACCTCTCTATGGCTACACCTTC
few NA TRBJ2-2 TRBV24-1 CATSDFPQNTGELFF TGTGCCACCAGTGATTTTCCGCAGAACACCGGGGAGCTGTTTTTT
NA NA TRBJ2-3 TRBV19 CASSSPPSDTQYF TGTGCCAGTAGTTCGCCCCCATCAGATACGCAGTATTTT
few NA TRBJ1-6 TRBV12-3/TRBV12-4 CASSLDGGLRSPLHF TGTGCCAGCAGTTTAGACGGGGGGTTGCGATCACCCCTCCACTTT
few NA TRBJ1-2 TRBV11-2 CASSLGDTRGNYGYTF TGTGCCAGCAGCTTAGGGGACACAAGGGGGAACTATGGCTACACCTTC